These 27 T cell receptor beta chains were all obtained from the same sample, sequenced in a study of T cell responses to AZD1222 COVID-19 vaccine. Some clones are missing from TCRdb's copy, which holds only in-frame ones; the method was immunoSEQ multiplex PCR. The sample holds about 80,000 clones, 85% to 95% seen once. This specimen consisted of peripheral blood, obtained 28 days after the second AZD1222 dose. Receptors were obtained from an adult who received the AZD1222 COVID-19 vaccine.

The chain couples TRBV4-3 to TRBJ1-4; maybe TRBD1 (5 bases). The V end was cut by 0 bases, the J end by 0 bases, with 8 bases between. CDR3 length: 16 residues. CDR1 and CDR2 (germline): LGHNA, YSLEER. CDR3 amino acids: CASSQDWGATNEKLFF. CDR3 nucleotides: TGCGCCAGCAGCCAAGACTGGGGGGCAACTAATGAAAAACTGTTTTTT.

In this sample, this clone turned up once. The chain is built from TRBV9 and TRBJ2-1; 11 bases agree with TRBD2. CDR1 is SGDLS and CDR2 is YYNGEE in the germline V gene. J lost 7 bases, V lost 5 bases, and 5 bases had no gene match. The CDR3 consists of 14 residues. CDR3 amino acids: CASSQLAGANEQFF. The CDR3 DNA is TGTGCCAGCAGTCAACTAGCGGGGGCAAATGAGCAGTTCTTC.

J is TRBJ2-7 and V is TRBV3-1 (or the pseudogene TRBV3-2), with D unclear. V was clipped by 0 bases and J by 3 bases, with 6 bases between them. Germline V gene sequence: CDR1 LGHDT, CDR2 YNNKEL (reference sequence). This CDR3 has 13 amino acids. DNA for the CDR3: TGTGCCAGCAGCCAAGAGGGTGTCTACGAGCAGTACTTC. It codes for CASSQEGVYEQYF.

With respect to this clone: The sample carries other DNA sequences with the same CDR3. J is TRBJ1-5 and V is TRBV7-8; D possibly corresponds to TRBD1 (5 bases). V lost 1 base to trimming and J lost 1 base, with 5 bases between them. CDR1 is SGHVS, CDR2 FQNEAQ, per germline. The CDR3 contains 14 residues. CDR3 bases: TGTGCCAGCAGCTTAGAGGGGAGCAATCAGCCCCAGCATTTT. The encoded protein is CASSLEGSNQPQHF.

The chain carries TRBV2 and TRBJ1-2; 7 positions match TRBD1. With 6 bases clipped from V and 2 bases from J, the junction kept 6 bases outside the gene matches. CDR3 length: 14 residues. Per germline, CDR1 SNHLY and CDR2 FYNNEI. Here the CDR3 DNA reads TGTGCCAGCAGCGACGACAGGGCAAACTATGGCTACACCTTC. Amino acids: CASSDDRANYGYTF.

The chain links TRBV29-1 to TRBJ2-2; D might be TRBD2 (5 bases). The CDR3 is made up of 13 amino acids. Germline CDR1 is SQVTM and CDR2 is ANQGSEA. Trimming pared 3 bases from V and 6 bases from J, leaving 11 bases between. Here the CDR3 DNA reads TGCAGCGTTGACAGAGGGTATGCCGGGGAGCTGTTTTTT. Translating it yields CSVDRGYAGELFF.

Only one count was recorded for this clone. The chain recombines TRBV6-5 with TRBJ2-7; 7 bases fit TRBD2. Germline trimming cut 4 bases from V and 3 bases from J; bases unmatched to any gene: 9. Germline CDR1 reads MNHEY; CDR2 reads SVGAGI. CDR3 length equals 15 residues. CDR3 DNA: TGTGCCAGCAGTTCCTACGGACTAGGTATCTACGAGCAGTACTTC. The encoded protein is CASSSYGLGIYEQYF.

The chain recombines TRBV25-1 with TRBJ2-7; TRBD2 matches at 8 bases. The CDR3 totals 16 residues. V shed 6 bases, J shed 2 bases, and the junction held 12 bases outside the gene matches. CDR1 and CDR2 from the germline V gene are MGHDK and SYGVNS. CDR3 protein: CASSPPNLAGPYEQYF. CDR3 coding DNA: TGTGCCAGCAGCCCCCCTAATCTAGCGGGCCCCTACGAGCAGTACTTC.

The chain uses TRBV3-1 (or the pseudogene TRBV3-2) and TRBJ1-5; 7 positions agree with TRBD1. The CDR3 contains 14 residues. Germline lookup yields CDR1 LGHDT and CDR2 YNNKEL (reference sequence). J was trimmed by 7 bases and V by 5 bases; bases with no gene match: 8. CDR3 in DNA: TGTGCCAGCAGCTCAGGGGGAGGAGGGCAGCCCCAGCATTTT. This sequence encodes CASSSGGGGQPQHF.

This chain links TRBV29-1 with TRBJ2-1, with D perhaps matching TRBD1 (7 bases). CDR1 and CDR2 (germline): SQVTM, ANQGSEA. This CDR3 is 13 amino acids long. Trimming shortened V by 6 bases and J by 5 bases, and 14 bases separated the two germline ends. This chain's CDR3 is CSVNRGLNNEQFF. CDR3 in DNA: TGCAGCGTCAACAGGGGACTCAACAATGAGCAGTTCTTC.

The V and J genes are TRBV30 and TRBJ2-6; TRBD2 agrees at 10 bases. After removal of 4 bases from V and 1 base from J, the junction contained 1 base not matched to a gene. CDR1 and CDR2 (germline): GTSNPN, SVGIG (reference sequence). The CDR3 runs 15 residues. CDR3 amino acids: CAWTSGGSGANVLTF. The CDR3 bases are TGTGCCTGGACTAGCGGGGGATCTGGGGCCAACGTCCTGACTTTC.

This chain joins TRBV19 and TRBJ2-1; 8 positions agree with TRBD1. V dropped 3 bases and J dropped 6; count of bases not matched to a gene: 7. Germline V gene sequence: CDR1 LNHDA, CDR2 SQIVND (reference sequence). The CDR3 totals 15 residues. CDR3 region: CASSIRGTGPNEQFF. The CDR3 DNA sequence: TGTGCCAGTAGTATTAGGGGGACAGGACCCAATGAGCAGTTCTTC.

V gene TRBV5-1 combines with J gene TRBJ2-7; possible D gene TRBD1, 6 bases. The V gene's germline CDR1 is SGHRS and CDR2 YFSETQ. V dropped 0 bases and J dropped 6 bases, with 16 bases sitting between them. The CDR3 is 15 residues long. This CDR3 is CASSLVKGGLGEQYF. CDR3 in DNA: TGCGCCAGCAGCTTGGTGAAAGGGGGTCTCGGCGAGCAGTACTTC.

The chain uses TRBV7-2 and TRBJ2-1, with a tentative D call TRBD2 (5 bases). Trimming cost V 5 bases and J 5 bases, with 19 bases left between them. CDR1 is SGHTA, CDR2 FQGNSA, per germline. This CDR3 contains 16 residues. CDR3 coding DNA: TGTGCCAGCAGCGACCAACTAGTGCCAGCCAACAATGAGCAGTTCTTC. It codes for CASSDQLVPANNEQFF.

This rearrangement joins TRBV7-2 to TRBJ1-5; D remains ambiguous. The germline V and J ends were trimmed by 4 bases and 0 bases, with 7 bases remaining between them. The CDR3 is made up of 14 amino acids. CDR1 is SGHTA, CDR2 FQGNSA, per germline. The CDR3 reads CASSSGYSNQPQHF. For the CDR3, the DNA is TGTGCCAGCAGCTCCGGTTATAGCAATCAGCCCCAGCATTTT. The full variable domain, its missing parts supplied by reference TRBV7-2 and TRBJ1-5, is GAGVSQSPSNKVTEKGKDVELRCDPISGHTALYWYRQSLGQGLEFLIYFQGNSAPDKSGLPSDRFSAERTGGSVSTLTIQRTQQEDSAVYLCASSSGYSNQPQHFGDGTRLSIL.

The chain recombines TRBV3-1 (or the pseudogene TRBV3-2) with TRBJ2-6, with D unclear. From germline, CDR1 is LGHDT and CDR2 YNNKEL (reference sequence). CDR3 length: 16 residues. Trimming removed 0 bases at V and 4 bases at J, with 10 bases between. The CDR3 loop reads CASSQDGLGGANVLTF. In nucleotides, the CDR3 is TGTGCCAGCAGCCAAGATGGATTAGGAGGGGCCAACGTCCTGACTTTC.

The V gene is TRBV19, the J gene TRBJ1-1, with TRBD1 identical over 8 bases. V shed 4 bases, J shed 4 bases, and the junction held 5 bases outside the gene matches. This CDR3 has 14 residues. Germline values: CDR1 LNHDA, CDR2 SQIVND (reference sequence). The CDR3 loop reads CASSTPTGGTEAFF. Written as DNA, the CDR3 is TGTGCCAGTAGTACCCCCACAGGGGGCACTGAAGCTTTCTTT.

V is TRBV29-1 and J is TRBJ1-4; tentative D call: TRBD1 (5 bases). Germline CDR1 is SQVTM and CDR2 is ANQGSEA. V was trimmed by 4 bases and J by 0 bases, leaving 12 bases between them. The CDR3 has 15 residues. This CDR3 reads CSVGRTTATNEKLFF. In DNA form, the CDR3 reads TGCAGCGTTGGACGGACAACTGCAACTAATGAAAAACTGTTTTTT.

V is TRBV15 and J is TRBJ1-4; no definite D call. Per germline, CDR1 LNHNV and CDR2 YYDKDF (reference sequence). The CDR3 covers 15 residues. Trimming stripped 3 bases from V and 3 bases from J, with 11 bases between. CDR3 loop: CATSRSAGANEKLFF. In DNA form, the CDR3 reads TGTGCCACCAGCAGGTCGGCTGGGGCTAATGAAAAACTGTTTTTT.

This clone was detected a few times. The chain carries TRBV24-1 and TRBJ2-6; D possibly corresponds to TRBD2 (5 bases). V lost 4 bases and J lost 1, with 10 bases in between. The CDR3 contains 16 residues. The V gene's germline CDR1 is KGHDR and CDR2 SFDVKD. CDR3: CATSEAGGSGANVLTF. CDR3 in DNA: TGTGCCACCAGTGAGGCTGGCGGGTCTGGGGCCAACGTCCTGACTTTC.

The chain combines TRBV27 with TRBJ1-1; perhaps TRBD1 as D (5 bases). The V and J ends lost 0 bases and 1 base respectively, with 6 bases between them. Germline CDR1 reads MNHEY; CDR2 reads SMNVEV (reference sequence). The CDR3 has 14 amino acids. The CDR3 loop is CASSLSGQNTEAFF. In nucleotides, the CDR3 is TGTGCCAGCAGTTTATCGGGGCAGAACACTGAAGCTTTCTTT.

The gene calls are TRBV27 and TRBJ2-2, with 8 positions matching TRBD2. J was trimmed by 2 bases and V by 1 base; bases with no gene match: 12. CDR1 and CDR2 from the germline V gene are MNHEY and SMNVEV (reference sequence). The CDR3 has 19 amino acids. CDR3 region: CASSLLPPGLAANTGELFF. CDR3 DNA: TGTGCCAGCAGTTTATTACCCCCCGGACTAGCAGCTAACACCGGGGAGCTGTTTTTT.

The V gene is TRBV18, the J gene TRBJ2-3, with D possibly called TRBD1 or TRBD2 (5 bases each). Germline V gene lookup returns CDR1 KGHSH and CDR2 LQKENI. CDR3 length equals 15 residues. Trimming left V 1 base short and J 5 bases short, with 13 bases between. The CDR3 region is CASSPREGLGDTQYF. In DNA form, the CDR3 reads TGTGCCAGCTCACCACGTGAGGGGCTGGGAGATACGCAGTATTTT.

In its sample, this clone was seen a few times. The CDR3 nucleotides are TGTGCCAGTAGTATGGGGACAGGTGGTGACTATGAGCAGTTCTTC. This encodes CASSMGTGGDYEQFF. V and J are TRBV19 and TRBJ2-1; 8 bases match TRBD1. V trimming: 3 bases; J trimming: 8 bases; junction bases outside the gene matches: 9. The CDR3 sequence is 15 residues long. Per germline, CDR1 LNHDA and CDR2 SQIVND (reference sequence).

The chain recombines TRBV15 with TRBJ2-5; D unclear. The germline gives CDR1 LNHNV, CDR2 YYDKDF (reference sequence). V lost 4 bases and J lost 7, with 22 bases in between. The CDR3 has 16 residues. CDR3 amino acids: CATSTRTSSREMTQYF. CDR3 DNA: TGTGCCACCAGCACCCGAACTTCCAGTCGCGAAATGACCCAGTACTTC. Full variable domain (missing parts from reference TRBV15 and TRBJ2-5): DAMVIQNPRYQVTQFGKPVTLSCSQTLNHNVMYWYQQKSSQAPKLLFHYYDKDFNNEADTPDNFQSRRPNTSFCFLDIRSPGLGDTAMYLCATSTRTSSREMTQYFGPGTRLLVL.

The chain recombines TRBV7-3 with TRBJ2-2, with TRBD2 matching 12 bases. Germline values: CDR1 SGHTA, CDR2 FQGTGA. With V trimmed by 5 bases and J by 7 bases, 14 bases remained unmatched. The CDR3 contains 18 residues. CDR3 residues: CASSPRLAGVGVVGELFF. Written as DNA, the CDR3 is TGTGCCAGCAGCCCCCGACTAGCGGGAGTTGGGGTGGTCGGGGAGCTGTTTTTT.

The chain couples TRBV7-2 to TRBJ1-1, with a possible D match to TRBD1 (5 bases). V was pared by 5 bases and J by 0 bases, with 13 bases between. Germline V lookup: CDR1 SGHTA, CDR2 FQGNSA. The CDR3 loop spans 15 amino acids. CDR3: CASSAQGGVNTEAFF. CDR3 in DNA: TGTGCCAGCAGCGCGCAGGGAGGCGTGAACACTGAAGCTTTCTTT.